The 10 T cell receptor beta chains below come from one sample, sequenced in a study of T cell changes during pregnancy in multiple sclerosis (dated by TCRdb to the late 2010s). Libraries were made using the immunoSEQ multiplex PCR assay. Held by TCRdb, this immuneACCESS table contains in-frame sequences only and omits some clones. Under half of the omission traces to an unresolved V gene where checked; the cause of the rest is unknown. For this sample there are tens of thousands of clones; approximately 90% appear just once. Approximately 2.9% of the sample belongs to the ten largest clones. Material: CD8+ T cells from peripheral blood mononuclear cells, obtained in the second trimester of pregnancy. The receptors were sampled from a female donor with multiple sclerosis, enrolled in a pregnancy study.

Comment on this clone: In the same sample, other DNA sequences code for this CDR3. The rearrangement links TRBV27 to TRBJ2-1; a weak D match, TRBD2 (6 bases). Trimming removed 8 bases from V and 4 bases from J, with 9 bases in between. The CDR3 consists of 12 residues. The V gene's germline CDR1 is MNHEY and CDR2 SMNVEV (reference sequence). The CDR3, as DNA: TGTGCCAGCCGACTAGGTTACAATGAGCAGTTCTTC. Its protein is CASRLGYNEQFF.

This chain uses TRBV7-3 with TRBJ2-5; TRBD1 is a possible D gene (5 bases). CDR1 and CDR2 (germline): SGHTA, FQGTGA. The CDR3 is made up of 15 amino acids. Trimming pared 0 bases from V and 2 bases from J, leaving 10 bases between. CDR3 region: CASSLTAGPQETQYF. Here the CDR3 DNA reads TGTGCCAGCAGCTTAACGGCAGGGCCGCAAGAGACCCAGTACTTC.

J is TRBJ1-2 and V is TRBV6-1; TRBD1 might be the D (5 bases). Germline CDR1 and CDR2: MNHNS and SASEGT. This CDR3 comprises 13 residues. Trimming removed 7 bases from V and 4 bases from J, with 13 bases in between. CDR3 coding DNA: TGTGCCAGCATAGGGGAGGCTGTCTATGGCTACACCTTC. Its translation: CASIGEAVYGYTF.

CDR3 DNA: TGTGCCAGCAGGCAGGGCGGGGCCAATGAGCAGTTCTTC. Its translation: CASRQGGANEQFF. This chain uses TRBV5-4 with TRBJ2-1; D is perhaps TRBD2 (6 bases). Germline V CDR1 and CDR2: SGHNT, YYREEE (reference sequence). CDR3 length: 13 amino acids. V was trimmed by 5 bases and J by 6 bases, leaving 12 bases between them.

The chain recombines TRBV7-9 with TRBJ1-1, with a tentative D call TRBD1 (5 bases). In germline, CDR1 is SEHNR, CDR2 FQNEAQ (reference sequence). Trimming shortened V by 4 bases and J by 0 bases, and 12 bases separated the two germline ends. The CDR3 contains 15 residues. The CDR3 here is CASSSRQSMNTEAFF. CDR3 DNA sequence: TGTGCCAGCAGCTCCCGACAGAGCATGAACACTGAAGCTTTCTTT. The variable domain in full, completed from reference TRBV7-9 and TRBJ1-1, reads DTGVSQNPRHKITKRGQNVTFRCDPISEHNRLYWYRQTLGQGPEFLTYFQNEAQLEKSRLLSDRFSAERPKGSFSTLEIQRTEQGDSAMYLCASSSRQSMNTEAFFGQGTRLTVV.

Written as DNA, the CDR3 is TGTGCCATCAGGACTAGCGGGGCCGGGAGAGAGACCCAGTACTTC. Translated, it gives CAIRTSGAGRETQYF. J is TRBJ2-5 and V is TRBV10-3, with 11 bases that match TRBD2. With 6 bases clipped from V and 4 bases from J, the junction kept 7 bases outside the gene matches. CDR3 size: 15 residues. From germline, CDR1 is ENHRY and CDR2 SYGVKD.

This clone was seen repeatedly, ten times or more. V usage is TRBV7-9 and J usage is TRBJ2-7; D possibly corresponds to TRBD1 (6 bases). Germline CDR1 and CDR2: SEHNR and FQNEAQ (reference sequence). This CDR3 has 16 amino acids. V lost 1 base and J 2 bases, leaving 15 bases between the germline ends. The CDR3 loop is CASSLGWGQATYEQYF. The CDR3, as DNA: TGTGCCAGCAGCTTAGGGTGGGGGCAGGCGACCTACGAGCAGTACTTC.

The rearrangement uses TRBV4-3 and TRBJ2-5; the D gene is possibly TRBD2 (6 bases). Germline V gives CDR1 LGHNA, CDR2 YSLEER. V lost 5 bases, J lost 3 bases, and 10 bases lay in between. CDR3 length equals 13 residues. CDR3 in amino acids: CASSAASEETQYF. CDR3 DNA: TGCGCCAGCAGCGCGGCTAGCGAAGAGACCCAGTACTTC.

Here the CDR3 reads CASSLGSGAQYF. DNA of the CDR3: TGTGCCAGCAGCTTAGGCTCGGGGGCGCAGTATTTT. This chain connects TRBV7-3 to TRBJ2-3; TRBD2 is a possible D gene (6 bases). The CDR3 runs to 12 residues. Germline V gene sequence: CDR1 SGHTA, CDR2 FQGTGA. V was clipped by 2 bases and J by 10 bases, with 10 bases between them.

This chain joins TRBV7-2 and TRBJ2-7; unclear D gene. Trimming shortened V by 5 bases and J by 2 bases, and 10 bases separated the two germline ends. CDR1 SGHTA and CDR2 FQGNSA come from the germline V gene. The CDR3 loop spans 13 amino acids. In nucleotides, the CDR3 is TGTGCCAGCAGCCCTCAACAGCCCTACGAGCAGTACTTC. Translated: CASSPQQPYEQYF.